The clone carrying this T cell receptor (beta chain) was seen more than once but under ten times. From the 5' RACE reads, TCRdb called clonotypes with MiXCR, one entry per CDR3 protein. Of under 300,000 distinct CDR3 sequences listed, around 17% are singletons. The CDR3 is made up of 16 amino acids. V lost 1 base to trimming and J lost 2 bases; unmatched junction nucleotides: 3. Germline CDR1 is SGHAT and CDR2 is FQDESV (reference sequence). The record originates from a study of T-cell memory formation after mild COVID-19. This sequence was found in a man aged 18 to 30 who had mild COVID-19 (a few samples of this study predate the infection). Cell type and time point are not known. This sequence joins TRBV11-1 and TRBJ2-7; 12 bases fit TRBD2. The sequencing input was PBMCs or a T cell subset sorted from them (not recorded which). The CDR3 bases are TGTGCCAGCAGCTTAGGGCTAGCGGGGGGGGCCTACGAGCAGTACTTC. Protein: CASSLGLAGGAYEQYF.